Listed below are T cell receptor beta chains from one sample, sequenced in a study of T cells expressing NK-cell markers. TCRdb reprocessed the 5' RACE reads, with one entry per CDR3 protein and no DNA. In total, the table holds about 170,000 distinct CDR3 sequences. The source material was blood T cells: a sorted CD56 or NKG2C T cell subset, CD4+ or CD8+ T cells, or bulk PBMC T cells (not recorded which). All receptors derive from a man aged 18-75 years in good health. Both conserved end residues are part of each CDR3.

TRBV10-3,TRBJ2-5,CAISVGGGGQETQYF
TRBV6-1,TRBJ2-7,CASSEATSITYEQYF
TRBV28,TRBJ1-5,CASSSDSGVTQPQHF
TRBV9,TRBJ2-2,CASGRDTGELFF
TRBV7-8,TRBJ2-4,CASSLDGRGSIQYF
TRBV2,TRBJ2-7,CASSPERGFSYEQYF
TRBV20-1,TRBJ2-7,CSAGAPDRGLHEQYF
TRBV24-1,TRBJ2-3,CATSDSGQGADTQYF
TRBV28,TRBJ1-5,CASSSRQSNQPQHF
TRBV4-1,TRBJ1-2,CASSQDQKGLIYGYTF
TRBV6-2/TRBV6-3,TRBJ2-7,CASSYPPGEVSSSYEQYF
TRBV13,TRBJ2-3,CASSRGYSSTDTQYF
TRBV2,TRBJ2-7,CASSKWGASYEQYF
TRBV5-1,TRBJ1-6,CASSLPGLLYNSPLHF
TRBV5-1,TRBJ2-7,CASSLRGQGSYEQYF